The rows below give T cell receptor beta chains drawn from one sample of a study of blood T cell repertoires in COVID-19. Here immunoSEQ multiplex PCR was the method, and the copy in TCRdb shows in-frame clones only, minus some. The sample consists of some 170,000 clones, roughly 90% of them appearing once. The specimen was PBMCs or T cells enriched from blood (not recorded which). The receptors were sampled from a human donor with acute COVID-19. The donor label of this sample is uncertain. The CDR3 runs from the conserved cysteine through the conserved F or W. A D gene is named only where the DNA matches it firmly. Where a row states a size, it is once, few, many or the class of an expanded clone; other rows omit it.

TRBJ2-3,TRBD2,NA,TRBV4-2,CASSPSGVPDTQYF,TGTGCCAGCAGCCCTAGCGGGGTCCCAGATACGCAGTATTTT
TRBJ1-2,TRBD1,NA,TRBV2,CASSRDSESYGYTF,TGTGCCAGCAGTCGGGACAGCGAATCCTATGGCTACACCTTC
TRBJ2-7,NA,few,TRBV5-1,CASRPKGGTLLYEQYF,TGCGCCAGCAGGCCGAAGGGCGGGACCTTGCTCTACGAGCAGTACTTC
TRBJ2-7,TRBD2,NA,TRBV2,CASSVPSGAYEQYF,TGTGCCAGCAGTGTTCCTAGCGGGGCCTACGAGCAGTACTTC
TRBJ1-6,TRBD1,NA,TRBV2,CASSVKGAVGSPLHF,TGTGCCAGCAGTGTAAAGGGGGCCGTAGGTTCACCCCTCCACTTT
TRBJ1-1,NA,once,TRBV18,CASSPTGMGTEAFF,TGTGCCAGCTCACCAACAGGGATGGGGACTGAAGCTTTCTTT
TRBJ2-5,TRBD2,NA,TRBV11-2,CASSLTGGLLETQYF,TGTGCCAGCAGCTTAACGGGGGGGCTGTTGGAGACCCAGTACTTC
TRBJ1-1,NA,NA,TRBV3-1/TRBV3-2,CASSQTGHPNTEAFF,TGTGCCAGCAGCCAAACTGGACACCCGAACACTGAAGCTTTCTTT
TRBJ1-6,NA,few,TRBV5-8,CASSLLGAVYNSPLHF,TGTGCCAGCAGCTTGTTGGGGGCGGTTTATAATTCACCCCTCCACTTT
TRBJ2-5,NA,once,TRBV7-2,CASSSSPGTLRGETQYF,TGTGCCAGCAGCTCCTCCCCCGGGACACTTAGGGGAGAGACCCAGTACTTC
TRBJ1-1,NA,NA,TRBV5-1,CASSLDIYGWGDTEAFF,TGCGCCAGCAGCTTAGACATCTACGGTTGGGGGGACACTGAAGCTTTCTTT
TRBJ1-2,TRBD1,NA,TRBV19,CASSPAGTGFYGYTF,TGTGCCAGTAGTCCCGCCGGGACAGGGTTCTATGGCTACACCTTC
TRBJ1-4,NA,few,TRBV2,CASSVRGALNEKLFF,TGTGCCAGCAGTGTTCGGGGGGCCCTTAATGAAAAACTGTTTTTT
TRBJ2-5,TRBD1,NA,TRBV3-1/TRBV3-2,CASSQGTGEETQYF,TGTGCCAGCAGCCAGGGGACAGGCGAAGAGACCCAGTACTTC
TRBJ1-2,NA,NA,TRBV27,CASSLAGATSNYGYTF,TGTGCCAGCAGTTTAGCAGGGGCCACTTCTAACTATGGCTACACCTTC
TRBJ1-2,NA,NA,TRBV9,CASSVGQGFGGYTF,TGTGCCAGCAGCGTAGGTCAGGGCTTCGGGGGCTACACCTTC
TRBJ2-1,TRBD1,NA,TRBV15,CATSSRLTGTGGDEQFF,TGTGCCACCAGCTCACGGCTAACCGGGACAGGGGGCGATGAGCAGTTCTTC
TRBJ2-1,TRBD2,NA,TRBV2,CASSELAGNEQFF,TGTGCCAGCAGTGAATTAGCGGGAAATGAGCAGTTCTTC
TRBJ1-2,NA,NA,TRBV30,CARSEGVGYTF,TGTGCCCGGTCAGAAGGGGTTGGCTACACCTTC
TRBJ2-1,TRBD1,NA,TRBV19,CASSIDGTDSYNEQFF,TGTGCCAGTAGTATAGATGGGACAGACTCCTACAATGAGCAGTTCTTC
TRBJ2-5,TRBD1,NA,TRBV24-1,CATSDPGTAQETQYF,TGTGCCACCAGTGACCCCGGGACAGCTCAAGAGACCCAGTACTTC
TRBJ2-1,NA,NA,TRBV12-3/TRBV12-4,CASSLRVQNEQFF,TGTGCCAGCAGTTTGAGGGTGCAGAATGAGCAGTTCTTC
TRBJ2-3,NA,NA,TRBV11-3,CASSLEVGPREDTQYF,TGTGCCAGCAGCTTAGAGGTAGGCCCCCGGGAAGATACGCAGTATTTT
TRBJ2-7,TRBD2,NA,TRBV30,CACSGRGATYEQYF,TGTGCCTGCTCCGGGAGGGGGGCGACCTACGAGCAGTACTTC
TRBJ2-7,TRBD1,NA,TRBV2,CASSEARTGGYEQYF,TGTGCCAGCAGTGAAGCCCGGACAGGGGGATACGAGCAGTACTTC
TRBJ1-2,NA,NA,TRBV5-5,CASSLFGPDYGYTF,TGTGCCAGCAGCTTGTTTGGGCCCGACTATGGCTACACCTTC